This record covers a single T cell receptor beta chain. The data originate from a study of blood T cell repertoires in COVID-19. Using immunoSEQ multiplex PCR, the repertoire was profiled, and TCRdb retains in-frame clones only, with some absent. This table has roughly 250,000 clones, about 80% appearing once. The CDR3 consists of 15 residues. Germline assignment: CDR1 SGHTA and CDR2 FQGTGA. The V gene lost 4 bases and the J gene lost 4 bases, with 13 bases spanning the gap. This TCR was sampled from a woman older than 75 with acute or convalescent COVID-19. Source material: peripheral blood. V and J are TRBV7-3 and TRBJ2-2; D may be TRBD1 (5 bases). For the CDR3, the DNA is TGTGCCAGCAGCTCGACAGCCCCGGGCACCGGGGAGCTGTTTTTT. This encodes CASSSTAPGTGELFF.